Listed below are T cell receptor beta chains from one sample, sequenced in a study of beta chain features in type 1 diabetes. Produced via immunoSEQ multiplex PCR; TCRdb's table is partial and in-frame only. The sample holds 400,000 or so clones; roughly 9.8% are singletons and the top ten take roughly 0.6%. The material sequenced was central memory CD4+ T cells from blood. These receptors were obtained from a young man with type 1 diabetes. CDR3s include the opening cysteine and the closing phenylalanine or tryptophan. The D gene is left open where the match is weak. The size field is filled for only some rows; it gives once, few, many or a size class.

J gene | clone size | D gene | V gene | CDR3 DNA | CDR3 protein
TRBJ1-1 | few | - | TRBV4-2 | TGTGCCAGCAGCCAGCAGCTTCTCTCGTCGGGGGCTGAGGCTTTCTTT | CASSQQLLSSGAEAFF
TRBJ2-7 | few | TRBD1 | TRBV7-2 | TGTGCCAGCAGCATCGACAGGGGGGACGAGCAGTACTTC | CASSIDRGDEQYF
TRBJ2-7 | many | - | TRBV7-8 | TGTGCCAGCAGCACAGGGAGTCTCTACGAGCAGTACTTC | CASSTGSLYEQYF
TRBJ2-1 | few | TRBD2 | TRBV29-1 | TGCAGCGCCACTCGGGCGGCAGGACTAGCGGGAGGAACCTATGAGCAGTTCTTC | CSATRAAGLAGGTYEQFF
TRBJ2-3 | few | - | TRBV6-5 | TGTGCCAGCAGTTACGATGTGGGACTTGCAGATACGCAGTATTTT | CASSYDVGLADTQYF
TRBJ2-1 | - | - | TRBV7-3 | TGTGCCAGTCTGACAGCCGGATACAATGAGCAGTTCTTC | CASLTAGYNEQFF
TRBJ1-2 | - | - | TRBV4-1 | TGTGCCAGCAGCCAAGAGGGGATGATTAACTATGGCTACACCTTC | CASSQEGMINYGYTF
TRBJ2-7 | few | - | TRBV27 | TGTGCCAGCAGTCTCACCCGTCACCGGGAGCAGTACTTC | CASSLTRHREQYF
TRBJ2-3 | - | - | TRBV7-8 | TGTGCCAGCAGCTTAGCGCAACCGCAGTATTTT | CASSLAQPQYF
TRBJ2-2 | few | - | TRBV6-6 | TGTGCCAGCACGGACGCGAGGGAGCTGTTTTTT | CASTDARELFF
TRBJ2-7 | medium-sized | TRBD2 | TRBV6-1 | TGTGCCAGCAGTGGATCTCCCCGACAGCGGGAGTCCTACGAGCAGTACTTC | CASSGSPRQRESYEQYF
TRBJ1-2 | - | TRBD1 | TRBV14 | TGTGCCAGTGGAACAGGGGGCGAGGGCTACACCTTC | CASGTGGEGYTF
TRBJ2-2 | few | - | TRBV27 | TGTGCCAGCAGTTTCTCGACGACAAGGGAGAACACCGGGGAGCTGTTTTTT | CASSFSTTRENTGELFF
TRBJ1-1 | - | TRBD1 | TRBV4-3 | TGCGCCAGCAGCCGCAGGGGGCTTGAAGGAAAAACTGAAGCTTTCTTT | CASSRRGLEGKTEAFF
TRBJ2-3 | - | - | TRBV7-6 | TGTGCCAGCAGCAGGCAGGCTACAGATACGCAGTATTTT | CASSRQATDTQYF
TRBJ2-7 | - | - | TRBV4-1 | TGCGCCAGCAGCCAAGATTGGGCACAATCCCCCGTCTACGAGCAGTACTTC | CASSQDWAQSPVYEQYF
TRBJ2-3 | few | TRBD1 | TRBV6-5 | TGTGCCAGCAGTGATAACAGGGGAACAGATACGCAGTATTTT | CASSDNRGTDTQYF
TRBJ2-3 | few | - | TRBV30 | TGTGCCTGGAGCTTGACCACAGATACGCAGTATTTT | CAWSLTTDTQYF
TRBJ2-5 | - | - | TRBV6-5 | TGTGCCAGCAGTTTAGTGCAAGAGACCCAGTACTTC | CASSLVQETQYF
TRBJ2-3 | few | TRBD2 | TRBV4-2 | TGTGCCAGCAGCCATGCAGGACTAGCGGGACCGCTTAGCACAGATACGCAGTATTTT | CASSHAGLAGPLSTDTQYF
TRBJ1-3 | few | TRBD1 | TRBV10-3 | TGTGCCATAACCTCAGGGGGCTACGGAAACACCATATATTTT | CAITSGGYGNTIYF
TRBJ2-2 | few | - | TRBV1 | TGCACCAGCAGCCAAGATCGAGGGGAAGGATTCACCGGGGAGCTGTTTTTT | CTSSQDRGEGFTGELFF
TRBJ2-7 | many | - | TRBV2 | TGTGCCAGCAGTGGGGCCAGCCACGAGCAGTACTTC | CASSGASHEQYF
TRBJ2-2 | few | TRBD1 | TRBV6-1 | TGTGCCAGCAGGAAAACCGGGACAGGGACCGGGGAGCTGTTTTTT | CASRKTGTGTGELFF
TRBJ2-7 | few | - | TRBV6-6 | TGTGCCAGCACCTTCCCGGGCAACTACGAGCAGTACTTC | CASTFPGNYEQYF
TRBJ2-1 | few | - | TRBV11-3 | TGTGCCAGCAGCTTAGGTGGGGAGTTCGCCTACAATGAGCAGTTCTTC | CASSLGGEFAYNEQFF
TRBJ2-7 | - | - | TRBV4-2 | TGTGCCAGCAGCCGGGACTCTCCCTACGAGCAGTACTTC | CASSRDSPYEQYF
TRBJ1-1 | - | - | TRBV7-3 | TGTGCCAGCAGCGCGCGAGGTACCACTGAAGCTTTCTTT | CASSARGTTEAFF
TRBJ1-4 | - | - | TRBV27 | TGTGCCAGCAGGGCCTCTGGGGGGGTTAATGAAAAACTGTTTTTT | CASRASGGVNEKLFF
TRBJ1-2 | few | - | TRBV15 | TGTGCCACCAGTATATCCGGGCGGTATGGCTACACCTTC | CATSISGRYGYTF
TRBJ2-1 | few | TRBD2 | TRBV2 | TGTGCCAGCAGTGAGGGGGGGTTATCCTACAATGAGCAGTTCTTC | CASSEGGLSYNEQFF
TRBJ2-7 | few | - | TRBV10-3 | TGTGCCATCGGGGGGAACAGGGAATACGGCGAGCAGTACTTC | CAIGGNREYGEQYF
TRBJ1-2 | few | - | TRBV7-9 | TGTGCCAGCAGCGCCGGACAAAACGATGGCTACACCTTC | CASSAGQNDGYTF
TRBJ2-2 | few | TRBD2 | TRBV5-1 | TGCGCCAGCAGCTTGGAACTAGCGGGAGTCGGGGAGCTGTTTTTT | CASSLELAGVGELFF
TRBJ2-5 | few | - | TRBV15 | TGTGCCACCAGGGGGGACGTTCGAGGGGGGGAGACCCAGTACTTC | CATRGDVRGGETQYF
TRBJ2-5 | few | TRBD2 | TRBV6-4 | TGTGCCAGCAGTGACATGAGACTAGCGGGAGTAAGAGAGACCCAGTACTTC | CASSDMRLAGVRETQYF
TRBJ1-2 | - | - | TRBV28 | TGTGCCAGCAGTTTCCTGGAAAGGAGCTATGGCTACACCTTC | CASSFLERSYGYTF
TRBJ1-2 | - | TRBD1 | TRBV25-1 | TGTGCCAGCCTCCGGACAGGGAGTGGCTACACCTTC | CASLRTGSGYTF
TRBJ1-5 | few | - | TRBV6-5 | TGTGCCAGCAGTTACTCGACGGGACATGGCAATCAGCCCCAGCATTTT | CASSYSTGHGNQPQHF
TRBJ2-3 | - | - | TRBV7-9 | TGTGCCAGCAGCTTGGCCCGGGATACGCAGTATTTT | CASSLARDTQYF
TRBJ1-4 | many | TRBD1 | TRBV7-2 | TGTGCCAGCAGCTTGGGACAGGGAGAGGAAAAACTGTTTTTT | CASSLGQGEEKLFF
TRBJ1-1 | few | - | TRBV28 | TGTGCCAGCTCCTTGACTTCCACTGAAGCTTTCTTT | CASSLTSTEAFF
TRBJ1-5 | - | TRBD1 | TRBV5-6 | TGTGCCAGCAGCTTTTGGGGCAGGGGGGATCAGCCCCAGCATTTT | CASSFWGRGDQPQHF
TRBJ2-3 | many | TRBD1 | TRBV10-3 | TGTGCCATCAGTGAAGAAGGGACAGGGTACACAGATACGCAGTATTTT | CAISEEGTGYTDTQYF
TRBJ1-2 | - | TRBD1 | TRBV5-6 | TGTGCCAGCAGATCCCAACAGGGGTCGTGGGGCTACACCTTC | CASRSQQGSWGYTF
TRBJ2-3 | once | - | TRBV25-1 | TGTGCCAGCAGCCTCACAGGGTTAGGCACAGATACGCAGTATTTT | CASSLTGLGTDTQYF
TRBJ2-7 | many | TRBD1 | TRBV6-5 | TGTGCCAGCAGTTACTCGGGACAGGTGTCGGACGAGCAGTACTTC | CASSYSGQVSDEQYF
TRBJ2-2 | few | - | TRBV7-3 | TGTGCCAGCAGCTTAGAAAACACCGGGGAGCTGTTTTTT | CASSLENTGELFF
TRBJ2-7 | - | TRBD2 | TRBV7-9 | TGTGCCAGCAGTCCCGGGACTAGCGGGAGGGCCGGCGAGCAGTACTTC | CASSPGTSGRAGEQYF
TRBJ2-1 | few | TRBD2 | TRBV11-1 | TGTGCCAGCAGCTTAGAGAGCGGGAGGTACAATGAGCAGTTCTTC | CASSLESGRYNEQFF
TRBJ2-2 | - | - | TRBV9 | TGTGCCAGCAGCGGCGAAGGCGGGGAGCTGTTTTTT | CASSGEGGELFF
TRBJ1-1 | many | - | TRBV18 | TGTGCCAGCTCACCATCGATGGGCCAGGGGACGAACACTGAAGCTTTCTTT | CASSPSMGQGTNTEAFF
TRBJ2-1 | - | - | TRBV7-7 | TGTGCTAGCAACGGAGGTCGGGGACGGCGAGGCAATGAGCAGTTCTTC | CASNGGRGRRGNEQFF
TRBJ2-1 | many | - | TRBV10-3 | TGTGCCATCAGTGCCGGTCCTGAGCAGTTCTTC | CAISAGPEQFF
TRBJ2-7 | few | TRBD1 | TRBV6-5 | TGTGCCAGCAGCCCCGGACAGGGACGATCCTACGAGCAGTACTTC | CASSPGQGRSYEQYF
TRBJ2-6 | few | - | TRBV18 | TGTGCCAGCTCACCCCCACTAGAGTCGAACTCTGGGGCCAACGTCCTGACTTTC | CASSPPLESNSGANVLTF
TRBJ2-7 | few | TRBD2 | TRBV18 | TGTGCCAGCTCACCAACGCTAGCGGTCTACGAGCAGTACTTC | CASSPTLAVYEQYF
TRBJ1-2 | few | - | TRBV14 | TGTGCCAGCAGCCAAGGGGGTATGCTTCGGCAGGGCTACACCTTC | CASSQGGMLRQGYTF